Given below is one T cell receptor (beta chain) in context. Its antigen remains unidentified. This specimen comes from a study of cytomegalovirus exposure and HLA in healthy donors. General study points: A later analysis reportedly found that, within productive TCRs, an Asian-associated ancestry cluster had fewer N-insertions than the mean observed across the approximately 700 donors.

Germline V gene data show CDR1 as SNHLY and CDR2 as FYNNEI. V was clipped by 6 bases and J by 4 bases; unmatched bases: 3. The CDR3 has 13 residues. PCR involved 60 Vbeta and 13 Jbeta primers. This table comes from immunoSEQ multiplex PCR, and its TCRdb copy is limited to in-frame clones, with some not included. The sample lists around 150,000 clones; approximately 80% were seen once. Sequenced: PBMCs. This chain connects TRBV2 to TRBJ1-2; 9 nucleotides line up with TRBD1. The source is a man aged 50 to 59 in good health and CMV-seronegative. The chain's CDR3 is CASRTGGGYGYTF. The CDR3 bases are TGTGCCAGCAGAACAGGGGGCGGCTATGGCTACACCTTC.